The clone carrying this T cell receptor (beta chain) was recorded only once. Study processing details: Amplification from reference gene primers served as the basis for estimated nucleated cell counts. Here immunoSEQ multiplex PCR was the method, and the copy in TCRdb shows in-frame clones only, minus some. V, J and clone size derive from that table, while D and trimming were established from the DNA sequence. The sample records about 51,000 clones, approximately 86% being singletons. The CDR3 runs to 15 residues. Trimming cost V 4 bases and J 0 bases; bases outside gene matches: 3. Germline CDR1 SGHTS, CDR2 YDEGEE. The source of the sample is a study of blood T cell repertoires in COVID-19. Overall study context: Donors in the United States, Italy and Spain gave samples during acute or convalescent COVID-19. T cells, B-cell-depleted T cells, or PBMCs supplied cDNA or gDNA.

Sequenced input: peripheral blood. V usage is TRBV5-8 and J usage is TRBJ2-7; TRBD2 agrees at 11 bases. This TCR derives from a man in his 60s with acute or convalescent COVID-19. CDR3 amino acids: CASSLTSGISYEQYF. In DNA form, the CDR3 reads TGTGCCAGCAGCCTGACTAGCGGGATCTCCTACGAGCAGTACTTC.